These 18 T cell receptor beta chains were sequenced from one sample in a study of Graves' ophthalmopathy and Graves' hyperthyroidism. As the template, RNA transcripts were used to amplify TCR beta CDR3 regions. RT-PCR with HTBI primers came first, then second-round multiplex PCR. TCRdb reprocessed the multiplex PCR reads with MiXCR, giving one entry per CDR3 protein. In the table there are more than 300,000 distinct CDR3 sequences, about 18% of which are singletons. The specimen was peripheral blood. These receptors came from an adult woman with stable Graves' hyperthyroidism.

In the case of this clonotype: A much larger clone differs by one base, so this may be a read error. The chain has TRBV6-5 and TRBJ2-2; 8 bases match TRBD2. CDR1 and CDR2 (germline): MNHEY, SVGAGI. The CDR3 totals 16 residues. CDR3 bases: TGTGCCAGCAGTTGGGGACTAGGGTGGAACGCCGGGGAGCTGTTTTTT. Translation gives CASSWGLGWNAGELFF.

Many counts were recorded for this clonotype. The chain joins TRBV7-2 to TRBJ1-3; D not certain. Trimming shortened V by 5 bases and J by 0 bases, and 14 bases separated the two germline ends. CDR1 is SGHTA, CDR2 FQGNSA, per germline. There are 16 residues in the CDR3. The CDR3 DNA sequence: TGTGCCAGCAGCCCTACTCGGGTCCGCTCTGGAAACACCATATATTTT. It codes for CASSPTRVRSGNTIYF.

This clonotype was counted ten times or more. In DNA form, the CDR3 reads TGTGCCAGTATTCTGAACACTGAAGCTTTCTTT. This gives the protein CASILNTEAFF. The rearrangement joins TRBV19 to TRBJ1-1; D is unclear. Germline V lookup: CDR1 LNHDA, CDR2 SQIVND (reference sequence). This CDR3 region has 11 residues. With 7 bases removed from V and 0 bases from J, the gap between germline ends came to 3 bases.

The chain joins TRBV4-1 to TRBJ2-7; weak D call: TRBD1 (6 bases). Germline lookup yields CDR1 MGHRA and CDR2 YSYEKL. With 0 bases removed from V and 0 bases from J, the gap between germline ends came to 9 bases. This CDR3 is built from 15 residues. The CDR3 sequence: CASSQDNRASYEQYF. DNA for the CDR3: TGCGCCAGCAGCCAAGATAACAGGGCCTCCTACGAGCAGTACTTC.

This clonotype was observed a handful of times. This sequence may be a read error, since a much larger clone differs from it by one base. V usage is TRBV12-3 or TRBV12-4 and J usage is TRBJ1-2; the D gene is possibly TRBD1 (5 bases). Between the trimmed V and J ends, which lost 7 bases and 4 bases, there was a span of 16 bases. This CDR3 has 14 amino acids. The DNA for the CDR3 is TGTGCCAGCATCCGGGGTCAGGGAGCCTATGGCTACACCTTC. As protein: CASIRGQGAYGYTF.

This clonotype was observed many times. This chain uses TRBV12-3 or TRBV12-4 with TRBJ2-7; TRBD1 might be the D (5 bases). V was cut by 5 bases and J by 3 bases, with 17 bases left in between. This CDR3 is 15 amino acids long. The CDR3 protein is CASSQGQGWDYEQYF. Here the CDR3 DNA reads TGTGCCAGCAGTCAAGGACAAGGTTGGGACTACGAGCAGTACTTC.

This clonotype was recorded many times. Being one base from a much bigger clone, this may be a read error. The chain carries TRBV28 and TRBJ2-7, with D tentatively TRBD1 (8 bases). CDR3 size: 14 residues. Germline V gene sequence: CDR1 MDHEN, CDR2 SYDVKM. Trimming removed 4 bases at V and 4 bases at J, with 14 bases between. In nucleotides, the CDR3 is TGTGCCAGCAGTTACCACAGGGGGGGTTACGAGCAGTACTTC. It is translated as CASSYHRGGYEQYF. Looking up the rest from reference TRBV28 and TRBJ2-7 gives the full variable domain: DVKVTQSSRYLVKRTGEKVFLECVQDMDHENMFWYRQDPGLGLRLIYFSYDVKMKEKGDIPEGYSVSREKKERFSLILESASTNQTSMYLCASSYHRGGYEQYFGPGTRLTVT.

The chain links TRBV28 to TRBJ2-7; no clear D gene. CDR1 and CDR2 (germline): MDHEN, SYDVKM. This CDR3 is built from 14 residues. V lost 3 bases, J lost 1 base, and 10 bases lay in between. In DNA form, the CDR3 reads TGTGCCAGCAGTTTGACCAGGTATTCCTACGAGCAGTACTTC. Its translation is CASSLTRYSYEQYF.

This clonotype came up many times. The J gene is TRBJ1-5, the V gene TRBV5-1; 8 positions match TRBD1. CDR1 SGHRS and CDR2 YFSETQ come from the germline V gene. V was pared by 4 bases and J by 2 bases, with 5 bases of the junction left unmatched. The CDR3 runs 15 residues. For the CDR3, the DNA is TGCGCCAGCAGCCCTACAGGGGGTGGCAATCAGCCCCAGCATTTT. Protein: CASSPTGGGNQPQHF.

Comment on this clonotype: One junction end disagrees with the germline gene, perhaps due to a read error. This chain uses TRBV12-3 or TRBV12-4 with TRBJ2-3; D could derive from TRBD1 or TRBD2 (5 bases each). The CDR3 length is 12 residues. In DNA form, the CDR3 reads TGTGCCAACAGTTTGGGGACCCCCTCGCAGTATTTT. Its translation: CANSLGTPSQYF.

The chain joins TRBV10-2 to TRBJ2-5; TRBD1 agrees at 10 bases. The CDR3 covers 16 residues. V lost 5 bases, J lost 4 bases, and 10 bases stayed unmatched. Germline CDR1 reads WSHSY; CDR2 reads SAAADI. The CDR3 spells CASSSPWDRGRETQYF. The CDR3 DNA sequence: TGCGCCAGCAGTTCCCCTTGGGACAGGGGTCGAGAGACCCAGTACTTC.

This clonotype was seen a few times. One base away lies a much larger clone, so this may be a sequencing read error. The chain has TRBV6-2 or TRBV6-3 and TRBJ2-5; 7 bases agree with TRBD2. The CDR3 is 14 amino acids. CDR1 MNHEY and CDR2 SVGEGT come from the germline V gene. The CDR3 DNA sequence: TGTGCCAGCAGTGGGACCTCGGGGGGAGAGACCAAGTACTTC. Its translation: CASSGTSGGETKYF.

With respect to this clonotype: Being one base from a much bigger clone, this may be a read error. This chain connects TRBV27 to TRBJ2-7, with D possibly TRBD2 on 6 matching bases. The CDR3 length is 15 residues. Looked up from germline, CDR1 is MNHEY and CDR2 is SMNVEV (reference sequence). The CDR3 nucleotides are TGTGCCAGCAGTACGTCAGGACTATCCTCCTACGATCAGTACTTC. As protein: CASSTSGLSSYDQYF.

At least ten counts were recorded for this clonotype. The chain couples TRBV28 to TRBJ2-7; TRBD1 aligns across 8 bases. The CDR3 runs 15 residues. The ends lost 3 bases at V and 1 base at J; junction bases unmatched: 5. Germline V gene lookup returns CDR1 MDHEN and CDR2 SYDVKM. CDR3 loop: CASSLSQGASYEQYF. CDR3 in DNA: TGTGCCAGCAGTTTGTCGCAGGGGGCTTCCTACGAGCAGTACTTC.

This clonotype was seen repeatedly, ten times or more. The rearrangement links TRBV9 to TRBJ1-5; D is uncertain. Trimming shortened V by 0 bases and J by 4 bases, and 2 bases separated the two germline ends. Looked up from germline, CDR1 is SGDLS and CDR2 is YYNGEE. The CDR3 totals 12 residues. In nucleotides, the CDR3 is TGTGCCAGCAGCGTAGCGAATCAGCCCCAGCATTTT. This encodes CASSVANQPQHF.

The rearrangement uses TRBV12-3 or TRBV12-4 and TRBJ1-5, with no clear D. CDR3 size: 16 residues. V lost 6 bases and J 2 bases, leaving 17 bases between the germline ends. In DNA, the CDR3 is TGTGCCAGCAGGATATGGCCCTTGAGGCGCAATCAGCCCCAGCATTTT. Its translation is CASRIWPLRRNQPQHF.

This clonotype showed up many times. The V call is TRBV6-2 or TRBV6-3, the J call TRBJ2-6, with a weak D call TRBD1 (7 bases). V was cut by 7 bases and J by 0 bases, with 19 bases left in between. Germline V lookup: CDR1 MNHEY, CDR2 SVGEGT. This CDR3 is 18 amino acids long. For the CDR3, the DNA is TGTGCCAGCACTTCTGCGGAGGGGGCCATCTCTGGGGCCAACGTCCTGACTTTC. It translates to CASTSAEGAISGANVLTF.

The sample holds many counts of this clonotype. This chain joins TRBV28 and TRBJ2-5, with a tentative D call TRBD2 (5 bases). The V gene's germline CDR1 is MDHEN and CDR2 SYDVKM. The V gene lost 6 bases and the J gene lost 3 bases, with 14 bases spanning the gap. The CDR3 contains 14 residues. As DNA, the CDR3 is TGTGCCAGCAGAGAGGGAACGGTCGAAGAGACCCAGTACTTC. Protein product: CASREGTVEETQYF. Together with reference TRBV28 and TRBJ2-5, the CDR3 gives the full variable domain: DVKVTQSSRYLVKRTGEKVFLECVQDMDHENMFWYRQDPGLGLRLIYFSYDVKMKEKGDIPEGYSVSREKKERFSLILESASTNQTSMYLCASREGTVEETQYFGPGTRLLVL.